This T cell receptor (beta chain) was sequenced during a study of blood T cell repertoires in COVID-19. The overall study: From T cells, B-cell-depleted T cells, or PBMCs came the material, which was cDNA or gDNA.

Germline CDR1 MNHNY, CDR2 SVGAGI (reference sequence). V lost 0 bases and J lost 12, with 12 bases in between. This CDR3 is built from 13 residues. Clones were sequenced by immunoSEQ multiplex PCR, and TCRdb holds only the in-frame ones, with some missing. The sample holds roughly 100,000 clones, roughly 90% seen once. The rearrangement links TRBV6-6 to TRBJ2-1; tentatively, D is TRBD1 (6 bases). The sequence came from a woman aged 55-70 years with acute or convalescent COVID-19. The sample taken for sequencing was peripheral blood. The DNA for the CDR3 is TGTGCCAGCAGTTACTCTGACAGGCCATCGCAGTTCTTC. Translated, it gives CASSYSDRPSQFF.